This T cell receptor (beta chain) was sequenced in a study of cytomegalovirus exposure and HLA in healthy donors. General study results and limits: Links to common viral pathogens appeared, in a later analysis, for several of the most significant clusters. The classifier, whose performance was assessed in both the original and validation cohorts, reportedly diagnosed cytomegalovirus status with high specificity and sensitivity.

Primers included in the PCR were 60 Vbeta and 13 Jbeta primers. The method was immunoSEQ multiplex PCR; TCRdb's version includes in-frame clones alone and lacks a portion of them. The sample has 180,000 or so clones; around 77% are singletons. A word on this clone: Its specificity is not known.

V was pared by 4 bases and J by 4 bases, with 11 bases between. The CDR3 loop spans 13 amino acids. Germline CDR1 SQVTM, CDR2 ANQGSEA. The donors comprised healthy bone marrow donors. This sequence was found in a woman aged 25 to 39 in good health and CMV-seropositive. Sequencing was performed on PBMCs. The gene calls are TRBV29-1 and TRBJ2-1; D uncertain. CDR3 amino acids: CSVGGRVYNEQFF. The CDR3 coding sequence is TGCAGCGTTGGTGGCCGGGTTTACAATGAGCAGTTCTTC.